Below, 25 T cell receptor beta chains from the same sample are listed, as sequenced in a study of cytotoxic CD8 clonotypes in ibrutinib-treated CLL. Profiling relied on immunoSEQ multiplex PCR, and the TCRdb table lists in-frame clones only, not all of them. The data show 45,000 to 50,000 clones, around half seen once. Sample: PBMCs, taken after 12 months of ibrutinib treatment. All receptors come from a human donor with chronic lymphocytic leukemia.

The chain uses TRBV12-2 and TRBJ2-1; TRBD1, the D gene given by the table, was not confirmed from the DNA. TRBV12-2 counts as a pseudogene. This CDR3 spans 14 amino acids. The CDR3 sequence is CASTDRGSYNEQFF. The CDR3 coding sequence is TGTGCCAGCACCGACAGGGGCTCCTACAATGAGCAGTTCTTC.

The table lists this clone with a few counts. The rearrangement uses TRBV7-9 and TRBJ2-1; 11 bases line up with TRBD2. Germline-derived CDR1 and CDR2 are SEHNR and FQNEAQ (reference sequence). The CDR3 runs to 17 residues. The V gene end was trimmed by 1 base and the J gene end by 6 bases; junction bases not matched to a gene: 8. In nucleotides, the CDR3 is TGTGCCAGCAGCTTAGTGCGCAGCACTAGCGGGAGCAATGAGCAGTTCTTC. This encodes CASSLVRSTSGSNEQFF.

The CDR3 DNA reads as TGTGCCAGTACAAAGGGAAGAAGAGAAAAACTGTTTTTT. It codes for CASTKGRREKLFF. V gene TRBV19 combines with J gene TRBJ1-4; D call uncertain. The germline CDR1 and CDR2 sequences are LNHDA and SQIVND (reference sequence). The CDR3 totals 13 residues. With 7 bases removed from V and 8 bases from J, the gap between germline ends came to 14 bases.

The CDR3 protein is CASSFPLETQYF. DNA for the CDR3: TGTGCCAGCAGCTTCCCTTTAGAGACCCAGTACTTC. The V gene is TRBV7-6, the J gene TRBJ2-5; the D is unclear. V was clipped by 3 bases and J by 4 bases, with 6 bases between them. CDR1 is SGHVS and CDR2 is FNYEAQ in the germline V gene. The CDR3 runs 12 residues.

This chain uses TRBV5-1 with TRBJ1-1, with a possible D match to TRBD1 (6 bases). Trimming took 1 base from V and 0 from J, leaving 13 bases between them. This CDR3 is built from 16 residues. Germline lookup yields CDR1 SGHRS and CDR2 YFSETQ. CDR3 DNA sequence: TGCGCCAGCAGCTTGACAGGGAACGGGATGAACACTGAAGCTTTCTTT. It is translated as CASSLTGNGMNTEAFF.

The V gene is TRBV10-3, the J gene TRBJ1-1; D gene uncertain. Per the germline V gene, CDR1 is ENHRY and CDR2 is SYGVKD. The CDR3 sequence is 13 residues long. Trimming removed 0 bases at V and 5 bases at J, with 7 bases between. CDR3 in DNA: TGTGCCATCAGTGAGTCGGGGAGGACTGAAGCTTTCTTT. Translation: CAISESGRTEAFF.

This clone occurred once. The CDR3 bases are TGTGCCAGCAGTTTGGACCGCAACTACAATGAGCAGTTCTTC. This encodes CASSLDRNYNEQFF. The chain employs TRBV2 and TRBJ2-1, with unresolved D. V lost 5 bases to trimming and J lost 3 bases, with 11 bases between them. The CDR3 spans 14 residues. The germline gives CDR1 SNHLY, CDR2 FYNNEI. Variable domain in full (rest from reference TRBV2 and TRBJ2-1): EPEVTQTPSHQVTQMGQEVILRCVPISNHLYFYWYRQILGQKVEFLVSFYNNEISEKSEIFDDQFSVERPDGSNFTLKIRSTKLEDSAMYFCASSLDRNYNEQFFGPGTRLTVL.

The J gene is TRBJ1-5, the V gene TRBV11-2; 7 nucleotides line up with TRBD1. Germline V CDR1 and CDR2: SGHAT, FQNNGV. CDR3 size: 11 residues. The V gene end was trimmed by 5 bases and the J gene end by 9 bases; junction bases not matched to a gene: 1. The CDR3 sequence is CASSHRGPQHF. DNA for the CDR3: TGTGCCAGCAGCCACAGGGGGCCCCAGCATTTT.

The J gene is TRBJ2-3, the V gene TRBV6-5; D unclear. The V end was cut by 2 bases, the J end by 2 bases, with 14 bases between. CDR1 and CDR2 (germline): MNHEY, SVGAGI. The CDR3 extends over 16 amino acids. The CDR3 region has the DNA TGTGCCAGCAGTTACAATTACGGTTCGTACACAGATACGCAGTATTTT. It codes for CASSYNYGSYTDTQYF.

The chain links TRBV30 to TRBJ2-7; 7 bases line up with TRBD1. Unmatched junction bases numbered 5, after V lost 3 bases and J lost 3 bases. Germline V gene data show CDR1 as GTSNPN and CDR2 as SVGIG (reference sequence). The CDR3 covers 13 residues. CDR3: CAWRGRGRYEQYF. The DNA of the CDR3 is TGTGCCTGGAGGGGTAGGGGGCGCTACGAGCAGTACTTC.

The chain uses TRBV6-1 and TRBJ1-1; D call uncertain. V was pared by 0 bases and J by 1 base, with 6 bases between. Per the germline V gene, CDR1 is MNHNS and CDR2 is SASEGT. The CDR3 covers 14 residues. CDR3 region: CASSEAAQNTEAFF. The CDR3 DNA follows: TGTGCCAGCAGTGAAGCGGCGCAGAACACTGAAGCTTTCTTT.

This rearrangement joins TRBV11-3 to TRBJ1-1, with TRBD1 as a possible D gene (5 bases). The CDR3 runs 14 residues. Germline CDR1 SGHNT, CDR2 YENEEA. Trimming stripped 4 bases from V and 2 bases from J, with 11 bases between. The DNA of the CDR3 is TGTGCCAGCAGCTCTGATGGGGGTAACACTGAAGCTTTCTTT. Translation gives CASSSDGGNTEAFF. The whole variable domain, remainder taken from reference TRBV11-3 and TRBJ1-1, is EAGVVQSPRYKIIEKKQPVAFWCNPISGHNTLYWYLQNLGQGPELLIRYENEEAVDDSQLPKDRFSAERLKGVDSTLKIQPAELGDSAVYLCASSSDGGNTEAFFGQGTRLTVV.

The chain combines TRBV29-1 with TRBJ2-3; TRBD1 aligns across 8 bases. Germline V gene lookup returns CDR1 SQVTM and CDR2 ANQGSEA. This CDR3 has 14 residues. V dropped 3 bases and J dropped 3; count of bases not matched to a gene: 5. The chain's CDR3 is CSVDPGQGTDTQYF. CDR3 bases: TGCAGCGTTGATCCCGGACAGGGAACAGATACGCAGTATTTT.

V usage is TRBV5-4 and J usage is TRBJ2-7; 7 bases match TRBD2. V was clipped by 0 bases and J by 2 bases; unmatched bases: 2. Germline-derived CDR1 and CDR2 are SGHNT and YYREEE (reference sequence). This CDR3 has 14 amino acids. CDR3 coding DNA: TGTGCCAGCAGCTTGGCTAGCGGAGCCTACGAGCAGTACTTC. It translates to CASSLASGAYEQYF.

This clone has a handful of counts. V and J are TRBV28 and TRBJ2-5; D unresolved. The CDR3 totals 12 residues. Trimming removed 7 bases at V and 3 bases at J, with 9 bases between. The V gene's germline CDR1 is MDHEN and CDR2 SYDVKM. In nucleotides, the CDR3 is TGTGCCAGCACCAAAAGAAAAGAGACCCAGTACTTC. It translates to CASTKRKETQYF.

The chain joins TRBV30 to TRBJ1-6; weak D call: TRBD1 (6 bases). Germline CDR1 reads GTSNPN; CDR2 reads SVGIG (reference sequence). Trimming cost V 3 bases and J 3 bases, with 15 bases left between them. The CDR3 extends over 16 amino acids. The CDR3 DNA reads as TGTGCCTGGAGGGGACAAGGGGGAAACTATAATTCACCCCTCCACTTT. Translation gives CAWRGQGGNYNSPLHF.

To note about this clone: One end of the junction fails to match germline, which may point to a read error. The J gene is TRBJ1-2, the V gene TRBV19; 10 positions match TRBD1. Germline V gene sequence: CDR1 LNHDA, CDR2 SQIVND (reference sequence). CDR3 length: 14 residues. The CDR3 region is CASSPGQGGAFPDF. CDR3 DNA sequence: TGTGCCAGTAGTCCTGGACAGGGGGGGGCTTTTCCGGACTTC.

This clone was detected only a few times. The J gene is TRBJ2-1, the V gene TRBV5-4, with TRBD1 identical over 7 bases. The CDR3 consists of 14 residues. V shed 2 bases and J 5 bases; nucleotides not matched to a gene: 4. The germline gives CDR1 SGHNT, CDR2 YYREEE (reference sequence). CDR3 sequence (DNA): TGTGCCAGCAGCTTAAACAGGGGAGACAATGAGCAGTTCTTC. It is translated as CASSLNRGDNEQFF.

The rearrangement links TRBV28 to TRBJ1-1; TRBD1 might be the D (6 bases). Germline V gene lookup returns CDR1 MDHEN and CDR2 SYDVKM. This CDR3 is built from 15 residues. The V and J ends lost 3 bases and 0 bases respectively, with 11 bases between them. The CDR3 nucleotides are TGTGCCAGCAGTTTTTGGGGGCGCTTGAACACTGAAGCTTTCTTT. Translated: CASSFWGRLNTEAFF.

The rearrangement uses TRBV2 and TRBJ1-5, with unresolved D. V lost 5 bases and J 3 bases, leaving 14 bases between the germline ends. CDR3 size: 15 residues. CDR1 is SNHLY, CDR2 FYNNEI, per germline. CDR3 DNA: TGTGCCAGCAGTTTAACGGACGGATCCAATCAGCCCCAGCATTTT. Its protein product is CASSLTDGSNQPQHF.

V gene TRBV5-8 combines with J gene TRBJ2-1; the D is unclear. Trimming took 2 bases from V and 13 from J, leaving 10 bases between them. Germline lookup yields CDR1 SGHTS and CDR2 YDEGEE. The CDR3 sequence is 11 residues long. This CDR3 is CASSLKTEQFF. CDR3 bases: TGTGCCAGCAGCTTAAAAACAGAACAGTTCTTC.

The CDR3 region has the DNA TGTGCCAGCAGTGAATCCGGGATCTCCTACGGCGAGCAGTACTTC. It translates to CASSESGISYGEQYF. This chain connects TRBV2 to TRBJ2-7; the D gene is possibly TRBD2 (5 bases). The ends were cut back, 2 bases at V and 6 bases at J, with 17 bases in the middle. Germline CDR1 SNHLY, CDR2 FYNNEI. The CDR3 sequence is 15 residues long.

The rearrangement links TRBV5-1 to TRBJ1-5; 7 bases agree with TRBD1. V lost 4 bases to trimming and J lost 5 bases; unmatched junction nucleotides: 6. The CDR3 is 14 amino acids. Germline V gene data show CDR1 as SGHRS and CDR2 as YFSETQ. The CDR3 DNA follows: TGCGCCAGCAGCCCGACAGGGCCGGATCAGCCCCAGCATTTT. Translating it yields CASSPTGPDQPQHF. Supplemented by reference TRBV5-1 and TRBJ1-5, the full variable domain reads KAGVTQTPRYLIKTRGQQVTLSCSPISGHRSVSWYQQTPGQGLQFLFEYFSETQRNKGNFPGRFSGRQFSNSRSEMNVSTLELGDSALYLCASSPTGPDQPQHFGDGTRLSIL.

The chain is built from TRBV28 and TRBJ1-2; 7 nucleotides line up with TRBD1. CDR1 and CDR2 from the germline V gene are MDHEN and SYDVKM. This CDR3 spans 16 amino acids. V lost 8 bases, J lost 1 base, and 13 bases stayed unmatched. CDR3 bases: TGTGCCAGCCGATATTTGAAAGGGGGCCTTAACTATGGCTACACCTTC. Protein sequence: CASRYLKGGLNYGYTF.

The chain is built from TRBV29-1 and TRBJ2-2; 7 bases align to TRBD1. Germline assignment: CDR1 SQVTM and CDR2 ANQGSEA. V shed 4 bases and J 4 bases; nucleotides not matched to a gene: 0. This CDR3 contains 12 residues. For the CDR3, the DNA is TGCAGCGTTGGACAGGGCACCGGGGAGCTGTTTTTT. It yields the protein CSVGQGTGELFF.